A single sample is the source of the 15 T cell receptor beta chains below, sequenced in a study of blood T cell repertoires in COVID-19 (dated by TCRdb to 2019 to 2021). The library was obtained by the immunoSEQ multiplex PCR assay. In TCRdb, the immuneACCESS table is reduced to in-frame sequences with V and J assigned. These tables do not hold every clone; where another copy was compared, an unresolved V gene accounts for under half, and the others remain unexplained. This sample is represented by about 110,000 clones; 70% to 85% of them were singletons. About 2% of the sample is taken by the ten largest. Source material: peripheral blood. Receptors were obtained from a woman aged 35 to 49 with acute or convalescent COVID-19.

V gene TRBV7-9 combines with J gene TRBJ2-7; 10 bases match TRBD1. V was clipped by 5 bases and J by 5 bases; unmatched bases: 9. Germline V gene lookup returns CDR1 SEHNR and CDR2 FQNEAQ (reference sequence). CDR3 size: 15 residues. CDR3 residues: CASSAPGQGTHEQYF. The CDR3 region has the DNA TGTGCCAGCAGCGCCCCGGGACAGGGGACCCACGAGCAGTACTTC.

This clone has a handful of counts. This CDR3 is CASSLVPGTGEPAFF. The CDR3 DNA sequence: TGTGCCAGCAGCTTGGTCCCCGGGACAGGGGAGCCAGCTTTCTTT. This chain links TRBV5-4 with TRBJ1-1; 10 nucleotides match TRBD1. The trim removed 0 bases at V and 10 bases at J, leaving 9 bases unmatched. This CDR3 has 15 residues. Germline V gene lookup returns CDR1 SGHNT and CDR2 YYREEE (reference sequence).

This clone was picked up one time. DNA for the CDR3: TGTGCCAGTAGTCCACAGTCGTCAAGTGGCTACACCTTC. This codes for CASSPQSSSGYTF. The chain has TRBV19 and TRBJ1-2; D is unclear. The CDR3 loop spans 13 amino acids. Trimming removed 5 bases at V and 7 bases at J, with 14 bases between. The V gene's germline CDR1 is LNHDA and CDR2 SQIVND (reference sequence).

The rearrangement joins TRBV7-2 to TRBJ1-5; D may be TRBD1 (6 bases). V gave up 5 bases and J gave up 0 bases, with 11 bases separating them. There are 15 residues in the CDR3. Germline loops: CDR1 SGHTA, CDR2 FQGNSA. CDR3: CASSDVGASNQPQHF. The CDR3 region has the DNA TGTGCCAGCAGCGACGTGGGGGCTAGCAATCAGCCCCAGCATTTT.

This sequence joins TRBV10-3 and TRBJ1-6, with 9 bases aligning to TRBD1. V trimming: 10 bases; J trimming: 9 bases; junction bases outside the gene matches: 16. In germline, CDR1 is ENHRY, CDR2 SYGVKD. This CDR3 is built from 16 residues. The chain's CDR3 is CATKDRDRDFGSPLHF. The CDR3 region has the DNA TGTGCCACGAAGGACCGGGACAGGGATTTTGGTTCACCCCTCCACTTT.

A word on this clone: Possible read error: a much larger clone is one base away. The chain employs TRBV13 and TRBJ2-2; 7 nucleotides agree with TRBD2. CDR1 and CDR2 from the germline V gene are PRHDT and FYEKMQ (reference sequence). The J segment lost 0 bases and the V segment lost 5 bases, leaving 0 bases of the junction unmatched. The CDR3 length is 14 residues. This CDR3 reads CASSRGANTGELFF. In DNA form, the CDR3 reads TGTGCCAGCAGCCGGGGGGCGAACACCGGGGAGCTGTTTTTT. Full variable domain (rest looked up from reference TRBV13 and TRBJ2-2): AAGVIQSPRHLIKEKRETATLKCYPIPRHDTVYWYQQGPGQDPQFLISFYEKMQSDKGSIPDRFSAQQFSDYHSELNMSSLELGDSALYFCASSRGANTGELFFGEGSRLTVL.

The rearrangement uses TRBV7-9 and TRBJ1-3; D uncertain. The germline V gene has CDR1 SEHNR and CDR2 FQNEAQ (reference sequence). The ends were cut back, 2 bases at V and 0 bases at J, with 11 bases in the middle. This CDR3 region has 16 residues. The CDR3: CASSLNAADSGNTIYF. In DNA, the CDR3 is TGTGCCAGCAGCTTAAATGCGGCAGACTCTGGAAACACCATATATTTT.

The rearrangement uses TRBV21-1 and TRBJ1-1; TRBD1 reflects the table's D call only, with no check against the DNA. TRBV21-1 is tagged as a pseudogene. This CDR3 region has 19 residues. The CDR3 DNA is TGTGCCAGCAGCAGAATCCGGGACAGGGGTTTTCCTATGGGCACTGAAGCTTTCTTT. It yields the protein CASSRIRDRGFPMGTEAFF.

This chain connects TRBV6-1 to TRBJ1-2, with D perhaps TRBD1 (6 bases). V lost 1 base and J lost 6, with 15 bases in between. CDR1 is MNHNS and CDR2 is SASEGT in the germline V gene. CDR3 length: 15 residues. The DNA of the CDR3 is TGTGCCAGCAGTGAAGGTCTCAGAGGGGGGGATGGCTACACCTTC. Amino acid sequence: CASSEGLRGGDGYTF.

This sequence joins TRBV11-2 and TRBJ1-1; D not resolved. Germline CDR1 SGHAT, CDR2 FQNNGV. This CDR3 spans 14 amino acids. The ends were cut back, 1 base at V and 10 bases at J, with 16 bases in the middle. The CDR3 nucleotides are TGTGCCAGCAGCTTAGGGGCGGGATCACGCGCAGCTTTCTTT. Protein product: CASSLGAGSRAAFF.

The V call is TRBV5-1, the J call TRBJ2-7; 9 positions match TRBD1. The CDR3 is made up of 15 amino acids. J was trimmed by 5 bases and V by 2 bases; bases with no gene match: 8. Germline CDR1 reads SGHRS; CDR2 reads YFSETQ. The CDR3 nucleotides read TGCGCCAGCAGCTTAGGCGGGACAGGGTCGGACGAGCAGTACTTC. Residues: CASSLGGTGSDEQYF.

V usage is TRBV5-4 and J usage is TRBJ1-2, with 8 positions matching TRBD1. The CDR3 is 17 residues long. After removal of 4 bases from V and 4 bases from J, the junction contained 15 bases not matched to a gene. CDR1 and CDR2 (germline): SGHNT, YYREEE (reference sequence). The chain's CDR3 is CASSPEAAGTGGYGYTF. Here the CDR3 DNA reads TGTGCCAGCAGCCCGGAGGCCGCCGGGACAGGTGGCTATGGCTACACCTTC. Together with reference TRBV5-4 and TRBJ1-2, the CDR3 gives the full variable domain: ETGVTQSPTHLIKTRGQQVTLRCSSQSGHNTVSWYQQALGQGPQFIFQYYREEENGRGNFPPRFSGLQFPNYSSELNVNALELDDSALYLCASSPEAAGTGGYGYTFGSGTRLTVV.

The chain is built from TRBV2 and TRBJ1-3; no clear D. Germline CDR1 SNHLY, CDR2 FYNNEI. This CDR3 spans 12 amino acids. The V and J ends lost 3 bases and 4 bases respectively, with 4 bases between them. In nucleotides, the CDR3 is TGTGCCAGCAGTGACAGGGGAAACACCATATATTTT. Residues: CASSDRGNTIYF.

The rearrangement uses TRBV3-1 (or the pseudogene TRBV3-2) and TRBJ1-1; the D gene is possibly TRBD1 (6 bases). Germline V gene sequence: CDR1 LGHDT, CDR2 YNNKEL (reference sequence). Trimming took off 5 bases at V and 2 bases at J, with 12 bases between the two ends. The CDR3 spans 14 residues. CDR3 protein: CASSFGQPNTEAFF. The CDR3 DNA is TGTGCCAGCAGCTTTGGACAGCCAAACACTGAAGCTTTCTTT.

The chain's CDR3 is CASSVSGGDGYTF. DNA of the CDR3: TGTGCCAGCAGCGTATCAGGGGGAGATGGCTACACCTTC. The chain links TRBV9 to TRBJ1-2, with 7 positions matching TRBD1. CDR3 size: 13 residues. Germline trimming cut 1 base from V and 6 bases from J; bases unmatched to any gene: 3. Germline V gene sequence: CDR1 SGDLS, CDR2 YYNGEE.